This T cell receptor (beta chain) was identified in a study of regulatory T cells in long-lasting Graves disease. Time point noted: newly diagnosed GD, antithyroid drugs for less than 3 months. The TCR library was made from RNA extracted from PBMCs. Building the TCR beta libraries relied on iRepertoire HTBI primers, and CDR3 regions underwent Arm-PCR. TCRdb processed the multiplex PCR reads anew with MiXCR; each CDR3 protein has one entry. The table has about 220,000 distinct CDR3 sequences, roughly 19% seen once. With 4 bases clipped from V and 7 bases from J, the junction kept 8 bases outside the gene matches. CDR3 length: 15 residues. From germline, CDR1 is SGHTA and CDR2 FQGTGA. This sample also belongs to another study, concerning T cells in Graves' hyperthyroidism and ophthalmopathy.

This sample comprised peripheral blood mononuclear cells (PBMCs), obtained at new diagnosis, from a patient treated with antithyroid drugs. This receptor was obtained from a woman aged 30 to 39 with Graves disease. The chain is built from TRBV7-3 and TRBJ2-1, with TRBD2 identical over 9 bases. CDR3 in amino acids: CASSSSRTSDNEQFF. CDR3 nucleotides: TGTGCCAGCAGCTCCTCCCGGACTAGCGATAATGAGCAGTTCTTC.